The 25 T cell receptor beta chains below all came from one sample that was sequenced in a study of T-cell reconstitution after alpha-beta-depleted transplantation in children. The authors prepared the TCRbeta library with unique molecular identifiers. TCRdb re-analysed the PCR reads in MiXCR, keeping a single row per CDR3 protein. The sample records 200,000 to 250,000 distinct CDR3 sequences, around 7.7% being singletons. The sample here was PBMCs, mostly from graft donor cells, taken 360 days after TCRalphabeta/CD19-depleted stem cell transplant. The receptors shown here come from a male patient under 10 years old who had a stem cell transplant for acute myeloid leukemia, so the T cells may come from the graft donor.

This clonotype was observed a few times. The chain links TRBV27 to TRBJ2-1, with D maybe TRBD2 (6 bases). Germline lookup yields CDR1 MNHEY and CDR2 SMNVEV (reference sequence). V lost 6 bases and J lost 5, with 17 bases in between. This CDR3 is built from 15 residues. CDR3: CASRSPGLPHNEQFF. The CDR3 nucleotides are TGTGCCAGCAGGTCACCGGGACTCCCCCACAATGAGCAGTTCTTC.

This clonotype was counted many times. The chain employs TRBV12-3 or TRBV12-4 and TRBJ2-2; D is ambiguous. Trimming removed 6 bases from V and 3 bases from J, with 5 bases in between. The CDR3 is 12 residues long. CDR3 sequence: CASRTYTGELFF. DNA for the CDR3: TGTGCCAGCAGAACGTACACCGGGGAGCTGTTTTTT.

This chain uses TRBV7-2 with TRBJ2-3, with TRBD2 matching 9 bases. The junction had 10 bases not matched to a gene; V was cut back by 4 bases and J by 8 bases. The CDR3 extends over 15 amino acids. Germline CDR1 reads SGHTA; CDR2 reads FQGNSA. CDR3 in amino acids: CASSSRTSEHSTQYF. The DNA for the CDR3 is TGTGCCAGCAGCTCCAGGACTAGCGAACACTCTACGCAGTATTTT. The full variable domain, rest sourced from reference TRBV7-2 and TRBJ2-3, is GAGVSQSPSNKVTEKGKDVELRCDPISGHTALYWYRQSLGQGLEFLIYFQGNSAPDKSGLPSDRFSAERTGGSVSTLTIQRTQQEDSAVYLCASSSRTSEHSTQYFGPGTRLTVL.

This clonotype was picked up a small number of times. In DNA, the CDR3 is TGTGCCAGCAGTTTCAGGGAGGGGGGCGAGCAGTACTTC. Residues: CASSFREGGEQYF. This chain joins TRBV12-3 or TRBV12-4 and TRBJ2-7; D possibly corresponds to TRBD2 (7 bases). This CDR3 comprises 13 residues. Between the trimmed V and J ends, which lost 3 bases and 6 bases, there was a span of 12 bases.

Worth noting for this clonotype: A much larger clone lies a single base off, so this may be a read error. The chain has TRBV12-3 or TRBV12-4 and TRBJ1-2; D is ambiguous. Deletions cut 5 bases from V and 8 bases from J, with 9 bases between. This CDR3 comprises 11 residues. CDR3 in DNA: TGTGCCAGCAGTATACCTGGGGGCTACACCTTC. Protein sequence: CASSIPGGYTF.

The J gene is TRBJ1-5, the V gene TRBV5-1; D not certain. This CDR3 is built from 15 residues. From germline, CDR1 is SGHRS and CDR2 YFSETQ. V lost 4 bases and J lost 0, with 11 bases in between. The CDR3 region is CASSRDGLSNQPQHF. The CDR3, as DNA: TGCGCCAGCAGCCGGGATGGTCTTAGCAATCAGCCCCAGCATTTT.

This clonotype was observed a few times. The chain is built from TRBV20-1 and TRBJ1-5, with D possibly matching TRBD1 (5 bases). This CDR3 spans 12 amino acids. In germline, CDR1 is DFQATT, CDR2 SNEGSKA (reference sequence). V gave up 3 bases and J gave up 5 bases, with 8 bases separating them. The CDR3 coding sequence is TGCAGTGCTAGTGCGGGGGATCAGCCCCAGCATTTT. This translates into CSASAGDQPQHF.

This clonotype has only a few counts. This chain connects TRBV5-1 to TRBJ2-1; possible D gene TRBD2, 6 bases. Germline V gene data show CDR1 as SGHRS and CDR2 as YFSETQ. The CDR3 sequence is 15 residues long. Trimming took 1 base from V and 4 from J, leaving 12 bases between them. In DNA form, the CDR3 reads TGCGCCAGCAGCTTGTCTGCGGGACCGTACAATGAGCAGTTCTTC. Translating gives CASSLSAGPYNEQFF.

This clonotype was found many times. J is TRBJ1-5 and V is TRBV5-1; D is undetermined. The CDR3 covers 13 residues. V dropped 2 bases and J dropped 2 bases, with 5 bases sitting between them. CDR1 and CDR2 (germline): SGHRS, YFSETQ. CDR3 amino acids: CASSFQGNQPQHF. For the CDR3, the DNA is TGCGCCAGCAGCTTTCAGGGCAATCAGCCCCAGCATTTT.

This clonotype has ten or more counts. The rearrangement joins TRBV9 to TRBJ2-1; TRBD2 aligns across 8 bases. Germline CDR1 reads SGDLS; CDR2 reads YYNGEE. The CDR3 sequence is 13 residues long. The junction had 0 bases not matched to a gene; V was cut back by 2 bases and J by 5 bases. CDR3 amino acids: CASSVSGNNEQFF. CDR3 sequence (DNA): TGTGCCAGCAGCGTTAGCGGGAACAATGAGCAGTTCTTC. Together with reference TRBV9 and TRBJ2-1, the CDR3 gives the full variable domain: DSGVTQTPKHLITATGQRVTLRCSPRSGDLSVYWYQQSLDQGLQFLIQYYNGEERAKGNILERFSAQQFPDLHSELNLSSLELGDSALYFCASSVSGNNEQFFGPGTRLTVL.

This clonotype was counted ten times or more. The chain combines TRBV5-1 with TRBJ2-3; tentatively, D is TRBD1 (5 bases). The CDR3 is 13 residues long. The germline V gene encodes CDR1 SGHRS and CDR2 YFSETQ. Trimming removed 4 bases at V and 1 base at J, with 7 bases between. In DNA, the CDR3 is TGCGCCAGCAGCGAACAGGGCACAGATACGCAGTATTTT. Encoded protein: CASSEQGTDTQYF.

This sequence joins TRBV7-4 and TRBJ1-2; no clear D gene. V shed 5 bases and J shed 4 bases, with 17 bases lying between them. The CDR3 has 15 residues. The germline CDR1 and CDR2 sequences are SGHVT and SQSDAQ. The DNA of the CDR3 is TGTGCCAGCAGCCCAGTGCTGGGCCCCAGCTATGGCTACACCTTC. Translated, it gives CASSPVLGPSYGYTF.

This clonotype showed up many times. This chain uses TRBV12-3 or TRBV12-4 with TRBJ2-5; possible D gene TRBD2, 7 bases. This CDR3 comprises 15 residues. The V end lost 4 bases, the J end lost 4 bases, and 16 bases lay between the germline ends. CDR3 DNA sequence: TGTGCCAGCAGTTCGAGGGGGGGCAGCGGAGAGACCCAGTACTTC. It encodes CASSSRGGSGETQYF.

The rearrangement uses TRBV5-1 and TRBJ1-1, with D perhaps TRBD1 (6 bases). V was clipped by 0 bases and J by 2 bases, with 11 bases between them. Germline lookup yields CDR1 SGHRS and CDR2 YFSETQ. The length of the CDR3 is 15 residues. The CDR3 protein is CASSLVAGANTEAFF. DNA for the CDR3: TGCGCCAGCAGCTTGGTGGCAGGGGCCAACACTGAAGCTTTCTTT.

This clonotype has ten or more counts. The chain combines TRBV4-3 with TRBJ2-1; D is possibly TRBD1 (5 bases). The V and J ends lost 3 bases and 7 bases respectively, with 22 bases between them. Germline CDR1 reads LGHNA; CDR2 reads YSLEER. The CDR3 has 17 amino acids. CDR3: CASSHLRGDAAGNEQFF. DNA for the CDR3: TGCGCCAGCAGCCACCTAAGGGGCGACGCCGCAGGGAATGAGCAGTTCTTC.

V and J are TRBV12-5 and TRBJ2-3, with no clear D. Trimming removed 1 base from V and 6 bases from J, with 8 bases in between. Germline-derived CDR1 and CDR2 are LGHNT and FRNRAP. CDR3 length: 13 residues. Written as DNA, the CDR3 is TGTGCTAGTGGTTTGGGGATTCGGGATACGCAGTATTTT. Protein product: CASGLGIRDTQYF. The whole variable domain, filled in from reference TRBV12-5 and TRBJ2-3, reads DARVTQTPRHKVTEMGQEVTMRCQPILGHNTVFWYRQTMMQGLELLAYFRNRAPLDDSGMPKDRFSAEMPDATLATLKIQPSEPRDSAVYFCASGLGIRDTQYFGPGTRLTVL.

This clonotype came up a few times. The chain uses TRBV5-1 and TRBJ2-2, with 9 positions matching TRBD1. The CDR3 spans 15 residues. Germline-derived CDR1 and CDR2 are SGHRS and YFSETQ. J lost 3 bases, V lost 3 bases, and 3 bases had no gene match. The CDR3: CASSYDRGDTGELFF. CDR3 nucleotides: TGCGCCAGCAGCTACGACAGGGGGGACACCGGGGAGCTGTTTTTT.

The chain recombines TRBV12-3 or TRBV12-4 with TRBJ2-3, with TRBD2 as a possible D gene (5 bases). V gave up 6 bases and J gave up 0 bases, with 10 bases separating them. This CDR3 region has 14 residues. The CDR3 spells CASRPAGSTDTQYF. The CDR3 bases are TGTGCCAGCAGACCCGCGGGCAGCACAGATACGCAGTATTTT.

This clonotype was recorded at least ten times. The chain joins TRBV5-1 to TRBJ2-5, with TRBD1 identical over 9 bases. CDR1 is SGHRS and CDR2 is YFSETQ in the germline V gene. The CDR3 consists of 15 residues. Unmatched junction bases numbered 5, after V lost 4 bases and J lost 1 base. The chain's CDR3 is CASSPGQGIQETQYF. DNA for the CDR3: TGCGCCAGCAGCCCCGGACAGGGGATCCAAGAGACCCAGTACTTC.

This clonotype has more than one count but fewer than ten. The chain carries TRBV7-2 and TRBJ2-2; maybe TRBD2 (6 bases). Trimming removed 5 bases at V and 1 base at J, with 14 bases between. Looked up from germline, CDR1 is SGHTA and CDR2 is FQGNSA. The CDR3 runs 16 residues. CDR3 region: CASSLFSGGNTGELFF. CDR3 nucleotides: TGTGCCAGCAGCCTCTTTAGCGGAGGGAACACCGGGGAGCTGTTTTTT.

The chain couples TRBV20-1 to TRBJ2-7; unclear D gene. The germline V gene encodes CDR1 DFQATT and CDR2 SNEGSKA (reference sequence). CDR3 length: 13 amino acids. Between the trimmed V and J ends, which lost 5 bases and 4 bases, there was a span of 15 bases. This chain's CDR3 is CSALGPLEYEQYF. Here the CDR3 DNA reads TGCAGTGCTCTTGGACCCTTAGAATACGAGCAGTACTTC.

This clonotype was found many times. The CDR3 loop reads CASSLAVGGYNEQFF. Written as DNA, the CDR3 is TGTGCCAGCAGCTTAGCTGTGGGAGGGTACAATGAGCAGTTCTTC. The chain is built from TRBV7-3 and TRBJ2-1, with 7 bases that match TRBD2. The CDR3 is made up of 15 amino acids. Germline V CDR1 and CDR2: SGHTA, FQGTGA. V shed 2 bases and J 4 bases; nucleotides not matched to a gene: 5.

The chain couples TRBV18 to TRBJ1-5, with 9 bases fitting TRBD1. Germline-derived CDR1 and CDR2 are KGHSH and LQKENI. The junction had 2 bases not matched to a gene; V was cut back by 1 base and J by 4 bases. The CDR3 has 15 amino acids. CDR3 amino acids: CASSPRTGENQPQHF. Here the CDR3 DNA reads TGTGCCAGCTCACCACGGACAGGGGAGAATCAGCCCCAGCATTTT.

The table lists this clonotype with many counts. This chain uses TRBV20-1 with TRBJ2-3; unclear D gene. V dropped 4 bases and J dropped 0 bases, with 14 bases sitting between them. Germline-derived CDR1 and CDR2 are DFQATT and SNEGSKA (reference sequence). The CDR3 contains 15 residues. CDR3 residues: CSATGRISSTDTQYF. Here the CDR3 DNA reads TGCAGTGCTACCGGACGTATCTCTAGCACAGATACGCAGTATTTT.

This clonotype was detected a few times. The rearrangement uses TRBV18 and TRBJ1-5, with TRBD1 as a possible D gene (5 bases). The CDR3 is made up of 12 amino acids. Trimming took 3 bases from V and 8 from J, leaving 8 bases between them. Germline V gene data show CDR1 as KGHSH and CDR2 as LQKENI. CDR3: CASSPGVKPQHF. In DNA, the CDR3 is TGTGCCAGCTCACCGGGGGTGAAGCCCCAGCATTTT.